The 23 T cell receptor beta chains listed next were all sequenced from one sample in a study of regulatory T cells in long-lasting Graves disease. To make TCR beta libraries, researchers used iRepertoire HTBI primers and Arm-PCR of CDR3 regions. From the multiplex PCR reads, TCRdb called clonotypes with MiXCR, one entry per CDR3 protein. The table lists some 440,000 distinct CDR3 sequences, around 21% of them singletons, with approximately 7.8% in the top ten. Indicated time point: persistent/refractory GD, antithyroid drugs over 5 years with positive TRAb. Extracted PBMC RNA gave rise to the TCR library. The sample in question was peripheral blood mononuclear cells (PBMCs), obtained when the disease was refractory, from a patient treated with antithyroid drugs. These receptors all stem from a female donor with Graves disease.

In this sample, this clonotype turned up many times. The J gene is TRBJ2-2, the V gene TRBV28; maybe TRBD2 (6 bases). Germline values: CDR1 MDHEN, CDR2 SYDVKM. Deletions cut 2 bases from V and 7 bases from J, with 20 bases between. The CDR3 has 17 residues. The CDR3 DNA follows: TGTGCCAGCAGTTTACGCGGGGATTATCTGAGGGGCGGGGAGCTGTTTTTT. Its translation: CASSLRGDYLRGGELFF. Together with reference TRBV28 and TRBJ2-2, the CDR3 gives the full variable domain: DVKVTQSSRYLVKRTGEKVFLECVQDMDHENMFWYRQDPGLGLRLIYFSYDVKMKEKGDIPEGYSVSREKKERFSLILESASTNQTSMYLCASSLRGDYLRGGELFFGEGSRLTVL.

V gene TRBV6-2 or TRBV6-3 combines with J gene TRBJ2-1; no definite D call. V lost 8 bases and J lost 2, with 13 bases in between. The CDR3 loop spans 14 amino acids. The V gene's germline CDR1 is MNHEY and CDR2 SVGEGT. Written as DNA, the CDR3 is TGTGCCAGCGAGAGGCCTGACACCTACAATGAGCAGTTCTTC. Encoded protein: CASERPDTYNEQFF.

This clonotype occurred many times. This chain connects TRBV7-8 to TRBJ2-7, with a possible D match to TRBD1 (6 bases). Deletions cut 3 bases from V and 5 bases from J, with 11 bases between. This CDR3 contains 13 residues. Germline lookup yields CDR1 SGHVS and CDR2 FQNEAQ. Written as DNA, the CDR3 is TGTGCCAGCAGCTTCCGGACAGCGAACGAGCAGTACTTC. It is translated as CASSFRTANEQYF.

This chain uses TRBV5-1 with TRBJ2-1, with D tentatively TRBD1 (6 bases). This CDR3 has 15 amino acids. Germline V gives CDR1 SGHRS, CDR2 YFSETQ. Deletions cut 6 bases from V and 0 bases from J, with 13 bases between. CDR3: CASTLSRGSYNEQFF. For the CDR3, the DNA is TGCGCCAGCACCCTCTCCAGGGGCTCCTACAATGAGCAGTTCTTC. Drawing the rest from reference TRBV5-1 and TRBJ2-1, the complete variable domain is KAGVTQTPRYLIKTRGQQVTLSCSPISGHRSVSWYQQTPGQGLQFLFEYFSETQRNKGNFPGRFSGRQFSNSRSEMNVSTLELGDSALYLCASTLSRGSYNEQFFGPGTRLTVL.

Remarks on this clonotype: A much larger clone differs by one base, so this may be a read error. The chain carries TRBV5-6 and TRBJ1-2; D may be TRBD1 (6 bases). CDR1 is SGHDT and CDR2 is YYEEEE in the germline V gene. The CDR3 runs to 14 residues. V was cut by 4 bases and J by 4 bases, with 14 bases left in between. This CDR3 is CASSHSGDIYGYTF. CDR3 nucleotide sequence: TGTGCCAGCAGCCACTCGGGGGACATCTATGGCTACACCTTC.

This clonotype was recorded at least ten times. The chain carries TRBV28 and TRBJ2-7, with D possibly TRBD2 on 5 matching bases. Germline V gene lookup returns CDR1 MDHEN and CDR2 SYDVKM. CDR3 length: 15 amino acids. The ends were cut back, 3 bases at V and 1 base at J, with 13 bases in the middle. CDR3 bases: TGTGCCAGCAGTTTCCAAGGCGGGTCTTCCTACGAGCAGTACTTC. Amino acids: CASSFQGGSSYEQYF.

The chain links TRBV12-3 or TRBV12-4 to TRBJ2-1; the D call may be TRBD1 or TRBD2 (5 bases each). The CDR3 totals 15 residues. The V end was cut by 7 bases, the J end by 1 base, with 14 bases between. The CDR3 here is CASTPGRDSYNEQFF. DNA for the CDR3: TGTGCCAGCACCCCGGGACGCGATTCCTACAATGAGCAGTTCTTC.

In its sample, this clonotype was seen a few times. V gene TRBV14 combines with J gene TRBJ1-2; D not resolved. The germline CDR1 and CDR2 sequences are SGHDN and FVKESK. With 4 bases removed from V and 4 bases from J, the gap between germline ends came to 7 bases. This CDR3 has 12 amino acids. CDR3 bases: TGTGCCAGCAGCCGCGGGGTCTATGGCTACACCTTC. Amino acids: CASSRGVYGYTF.

This sequence joins TRBV28 and TRBJ1-2; TRBD1 is a possible D gene (5 bases). Germline CDR1 is MDHEN and CDR2 is SYDVKM. The V end lost 3 bases, the J end lost 4 bases, and 12 bases lay between the germline ends. This CDR3 comprises 14 residues. CDR3 coding DNA: TGTGCCAGCAGTTTTCCCCAGGGTTTCTATGGCTACACCTTC. Protein product: CASSFPQGFYGYTF.

V usage is TRBV6-2 or TRBV6-3 and J usage is TRBJ2-3; no firm D call. The CDR3 is 14 residues long. Trimming removed 0 bases at V and 2 bases at J, with 6 bases between. Germline lookup yields CDR1 MNHEY and CDR2 SVGEGT. The CDR3 nucleotides read TGTGCCAGCAGTTACTCCCCGTTCACAGATACGCAGTATTTT. Translation gives CASSYSPFTDTQYF.

This clonotype has a handful of counts. The genes are TRBV30 and TRBJ2-7; no clear D gene. Per germline, CDR1 GTSNPN and CDR2 SVGIG (reference sequence). The germline V and J ends were trimmed by 5 bases and 0 bases, with 11 bases remaining between them. The CDR3 extends over 13 amino acids. The CDR3 nucleotides are TGTGCCTGGGGCCTTAAGAGCTCCTACGAGCAGTACTTC. Residues: CAWGLKSSYEQYF. Combining the CDR3 with reference TRBV30 and TRBJ2-7 gives the whole variable domain SQTIHQWPATLVQPVGSPLSLECTVEGTSNPNLYWYRQAAGRGLQLLFYSVGIGQISSEVPQNLSASRPQDRQFILSSKKLLLSDSGFYLCAWGLKSSYEQYFGPGTRLTVT.

Only a few counts were recorded for this clonotype. The chain links TRBV20-1 to TRBJ1-5, with D hard to call. The CDR3 loop spans 13 amino acids. Trimming pared 6 bases from V and 0 bases from J, leaving 9 bases between. Looked up from germline, CDR1 is DFQATT and CDR2 is SNEGSKA (reference sequence). The CDR3 spells CSARGNSNQPQHF. In DNA form, the CDR3 reads TGCAGTGCGCGAGGAAATAGCAATCAGCCCCAGCATTTT.

This clonotype has a count of ten or more. This chain links TRBV6-1 with TRBJ2-7, with 7 bases aligning to TRBD2. J lost 2 bases, V lost 5 bases, and 9 bases had no gene match. Germline V gene data show CDR1 as MNHNS and CDR2 as SASEGT. The CDR3 is 15 amino acids. The CDR3: CASSTDDGRTYEQYF. The CDR3 DNA is TGTGCCAGCAGTACTGATGACGGGAGGACCTACGAGCAGTACTTC.

The CDR3 is CASSQEAGPWEQYF. The CDR3, as DNA: TGCGCCAGCAGCCAAGAAGCGGGCCCCTGGGAGCAGTACTTC. This chain uses TRBV4-1 with TRBJ2-7, with D possibly matching TRBD2 (6 bases). CDR1 is MGHRA, CDR2 YSYEKL, per germline. Between the trimmed V and J ends, which lost 0 bases and 7 bases, there was a span of 13 bases. The CDR3 runs to 14 residues.

The gene calls are TRBV4-3 and TRBJ2-7, with TRBD2 as a possible D gene (6 bases). Trimming pared 1 base from V and 0 bases from J, leaving 13 bases between. The CDR3 loop spans 16 amino acids. CDR1 and CDR2 (germline): LGHNA, YSLEER. Written as DNA, the CDR3 is TGCGCCAGCAGCCAAGGCCCAGCGGGTTACTCCTACGAGCAGTACTTC. Residues: CASSQGPAGYSYEQYF.

The chain employs TRBV9 and TRBJ2-7; D is undetermined. Germline CDR1 reads SGDLS; CDR2 reads YYNGEE. The CDR3 is 13 residues long. The germline V and J ends were trimmed by 4 bases and 2 bases, with 10 bases remaining between them. CDR3 amino acids: CASSPSHPYEQYF. In DNA form, the CDR3 reads TGTGCCAGCAGCCCCAGTCACCCCTACGAGCAGTACTTC.

The sample holds a few counts of this clonotype. The CDR3 spells CSATPGGEAFF. CDR3 sequence (DNA): TGCAGTGCTACCCCTGGGGGGGAAGCTTTCTTT. This chain links TRBV20-1 with TRBJ1-1, with D possibly being TRBD1 (5 bases). V was clipped by 4 bases and J by 8 bases, with 11 bases between them. Germline lookup yields CDR1 DFQATT and CDR2 SNEGSKA (reference sequence). CDR3 size: 11 residues.

This chain joins TRBV19 and TRBJ2-7; D ambiguous. CDR3 length: 15 amino acids. V was cut by 5 bases and J by 0 bases, with 14 bases left in between. Germline-derived CDR1 and CDR2 are LNHDA and SQIVND (reference sequence). CDR3 protein: CASSPTGMGSYEQYF. The DNA for the CDR3 is TGTGCCAGTAGTCCCACTGGTATGGGCTCCTACGAGCAGTACTTC.

The chain uses TRBV5-1 and TRBJ1-2; 7 bases agree with TRBD1. The V and J ends lost 4 bases and 8 bases, in that order; junction bases with no gene match: 11. Germline V CDR1 and CDR2: SGHRS, YFSETQ. The CDR3 has 14 amino acids. The CDR3 nucleotides are TGCGCCAGCAGCGAGGACGACAGGGTCGACGGCTACACCTTC. Encoded protein: CASSEDDRVDGYTF.

CDR3 loop: CAWKADQTISYEQYF. The CDR3 nucleotides read TGTGCCTGGAAAGCGGATCAGACAATATCCTACGAGCAGTACTTC. The rearrangement uses TRBV30 and TRBJ2-7; weak D call: TRBD2 (5 bases). CDR3 length equals 15 residues. Trimming cost V 4 bases and J 1 base, with 17 bases left between them. Germline lookup yields CDR1 GTSNPN and CDR2 SVGIG (reference sequence).

The J gene is TRBJ1-2, the V gene TRBV15; D not resolved. With 0 bases removed from V and 4 bases from J, the gap between germline ends came to 12 bases. CDR1 and CDR2 from the germline V gene are LNHNV and YYDKDF (reference sequence). CDR3 length equals 15 residues. The CDR3 DNA reads TGTGCCACCAGCAGAGATCTGGAAGGACCCTATGGCTACACCTTC. Translation gives CATSRDLEGPYGYTF.

The rearrangement uses TRBV30 and TRBJ2-7, with 10 bases identical to TRBD2. This CDR3 region has 16 residues. Losses at the gene ends were 1 base for V and 5 bases for J; bases not matched to a gene: 11. Looked up from germline, CDR1 is GTSNPN and CDR2 is SVGIG (reference sequence). Here the CDR3 reads CAWSDPSLAGVDEQYF. The CDR3 nucleotides read TGTGCCTGGAGTGACCCCTCCCTAGCGGGAGTAGACGAGCAGTACTTC. The entire variable domain, with the rest obtained from reference TRBV30 and TRBJ2-7, is as follows: SQTIHQWPATLVQPVGSPLSLECTVEGTSNPNLYWYRQAAGRGLQLLFYSVGIGQISSEVPQNLSASRPQDRQFILSSKKLLLSDSGFYLCAWSDPSLAGVDEQYFGPGTRLTVT.

The genes are TRBV29-1 and TRBJ2-7; possible D gene TRBD2, 6 bases. The CDR3 is 12 amino acids. V was clipped by 6 bases and J by 4 bases, with 13 bases between them. CDR1 SQVTM and CDR2 ANQGSEA come from the germline V gene. The CDR3 loop is CSVAEGSYEQYF. CDR3 coding DNA: TGCAGCGTCGCGGAGGGAAGTTACGAGCAGTACTTC.